The 14 T cell receptor beta chains listed next were all sequenced from one sample in a study of T cell repertoires in ileal Crohn's disease. The repertoire was sequenced with immunoSEQ multiplex PCR; TCRdb's copy has only in-frame clones and lacks some. The profile shows about 13,000 clones, around four fifths of them singletons. Specimen: ileal tissue. These receptors originate from an adult with Crohn's disease.

The rearrangement joins TRBV9 to TRBJ1-2, with D tentatively TRBD1 (5 bases). CDR1 and CDR2 from the germline V gene are SGDLS and YYNGEE. The CDR3 is 14 amino acids. V lost 0 bases, J lost 4 bases, and 10 bases lay in between. The CDR3 sequence: CASSVEAQGYGYTF. The CDR3, as DNA: TGTGCCAGCAGCGTAGAAGCCCAGGGCTATGGCTACACCTTC.

The table lists this clone with a count of one. The chain joins TRBV29-1 to TRBJ1-1; D perhaps matches TRBD1 (6 bases). The germline V gene has CDR1 SQVTM and CDR2 ANQGSEA. Trimming pared 4 bases from V and 6 bases from J, leaving 12 bases between. The CDR3 is made up of 12 amino acids. The CDR3 reads CSVGGGTAEAFF. The CDR3 DNA reads TGCAGCGTTGGAGGGGGAACCGCTGAAGCTTTCTTT.

This chain links TRBV6-1 with TRBJ1-1; D is possibly TRBD1 (5 bases). Germline CDR1 reads MNHNS; CDR2 reads SASEGT. The CDR3 consists of 13 residues. Trimming shortened V by 7 bases and J by 1 base, and 10 bases separated the two germline ends. In DNA, the CDR3 is TGTGCCAGCACTCAGGGCCGGAACACTGAAGCTTTCTTT. As protein: CASTQGRNTEAFF.

This chain joins TRBV10-2 and TRBJ1-1; weak D call: TRBD1 (5 bases). Trimming stripped 0 bases from V and 10 bases from J, with 12 bases between. Germline CDR1 reads WSHSY; CDR2 reads SAAADI. CDR3 length equals 13 residues. The CDR3 sequence is CASSESGATRAFF. The CDR3 DNA is TGCGCCAGCAGTGAGTCTGGGGCCACCCGAGCTTTCTTT.

The rearrangement uses TRBV5-6 and TRBJ2-1; 10 positions agree with TRBD2. Trimming removed 0 bases from V and 1 base from J; junction bases left unmatched: 10. This CDR3 spans 19 amino acids. Per the germline V gene, CDR1 is SGHDT and CDR2 is YYEEEE. CDR3: CASSLAASGSTQSYNEQFF. CDR3 bases: TGTGCCAGCAGCTTGGCGGCTAGCGGGAGCACCCAGTCCTACAATGAGCAGTTCTTC.

The chain uses TRBV30 and TRBJ1-4, with 8 bases lining up with TRBD1. The germline gives CDR1 GTSNPN, CDR2 SVGIG (reference sequence). The CDR3 contains 15 residues. V lost 1 base to trimming and J lost 2 bases; unmatched junction nucleotides: 3. The CDR3 DNA follows: TGTGCCTGGAGTGAATGGACAGGGACTAATGAAAAACTGTTTTTT. Amino acids: CAWSEWTGTNEKLFF. Using reference TRBV30 and TRBJ1-4 for the parts outside the CDR3, the full variable domain is SQTIHQWPATLVQPVGSPLSLECTVEGTSNPNLYWYRQAAGRGLQLLFYSVGIGQISSEVPQNLSASRPQDRQFILSSKKLLLSDSGFYLCAWSEWTGTNEKLFFGSGTQLSVL.

This rearrangement joins TRBV7-9 to TRBJ1-5; D uncertain. Trimming left V 0 bases short and J 5 bases short, with 5 bases between. CDR1 is SEHNR and CDR2 is FQNEAQ in the germline V gene (reference sequence). The CDR3 covers 13 residues. The CDR3 here is CASSLALDQPQHF. DNA of the CDR3: TGTGCCAGCAGCTTAGCCCTTGATCAGCCCCAGCATTTT.

V usage is TRBV9 and J usage is TRBJ2-5; the match to TRBD1 covers 12 bases. The germline V gene has CDR1 SGDLS and CDR2 YYNGEE. This CDR3 contains 16 residues. Unmatched junction bases numbered 3, after V lost 1 base and J lost 2 bases. The CDR3 coding sequence is TGTGCCAGCAGCGTAACGGGACAGGGGGCTCAAGAGACCCAGTACTTC. Its translation is CASSVTGQGAQETQYF.

J is TRBJ2-7 and V is TRBV2; D gene uncertain. Trimming left V 7 bases short and J 2 bases short, with 15 bases between. The germline gives CDR1 SNHLY, CDR2 FYNNEI. The CDR3 is 14 amino acids. CDR3 sequence: CASTPKRVPYEQYF. CDR3 coding DNA: TGTGCCAGCACCCCCAAACGGGTCCCCTACGAGCAGTACTTC.

The rearrangement uses TRBV6-1 and TRBJ2-5, with TRBD2 matching over 7 bases. This CDR3 comprises 14 residues. Germline V lookup: CDR1 MNHNS, CDR2 SASEGT. With V trimmed by 7 bases and J by 3 bases, 8 bases remained unmatched. CDR3 sequence: CASTQIGGKETQYF. The CDR3 DNA sequence: TGTGCCAGCACCCAAATCGGGGGGAAAGAGACCCAGTACTTC.

CDR3: CSVYPGGTGELFF. The CDR3 region has the DNA TGCAGCGTTTACCCAGGGGGGACCGGGGAGCTGTTTTTT. The chain combines TRBV29-1 with TRBJ2-2, with D possibly matching TRBD1 (7 bases). Per the germline V gene, CDR1 is SQVTM and CDR2 is ANQGSEA. With 5 bases removed from V and 5 bases from J, the gap between germline ends came to 12 bases. The CDR3 loop spans 13 amino acids.

This chain connects TRBV29-1 to TRBJ2-5; 9 bases match TRBD1. The CDR3 consists of 12 residues. Trimming removed 6 bases from V and 5 bases from J; junction bases left unmatched: 4. CDR1 and CDR2 from the germline V gene are SQVTM and ANQGSEA. The DNA for the CDR3 is TGCAGCGTGGGACAGGGCGCGGAGACCCAGTACTTC. Amino acid sequence: CSVGQGAETQYF.

The chain is built from TRBV27 and TRBJ2-5; D is unclear. Germline-derived CDR1 and CDR2 are MNHEY and SMNVEV (reference sequence). Trimming cost V 3 bases and J 1 base, with 6 bases left between them. The CDR3 consists of 13 residues. Written as DNA, the CDR3 is TGTGCCAGCAGTTTTAAATCCCAAGAGACCCAGTACTTC. This gives the protein CASSFKSQETQYF.

V is TRBV18 and J is TRBJ2-7; TRBD1 matches 7 bases. CDR3 length equals 15 residues. Germline values: CDR1 KGHSH, CDR2 LQKENI. The J segment lost 4 bases and the V segment lost 3 bases, leaving 9 bases of the junction unmatched. CDR3 protein: CASSPGTVVWYEQYF. CDR3 bases: TGTGCCAGCTCACCGGGGACAGTCGTATGGTACGAGCAGTACTTC.